This is a list of T cell receptor beta chains from one sample in a study of blood T cell repertoires in COVID-19. The assay was immunoSEQ multiplex PCR, and TCRdb's table has in-frame clones only and misses some. This table holds 200,000 or so clones, around 84% found once. Sequenced: peripheral blood. The source of these receptors is a human donor in a cohort sampled during active COVID-19. The CDR3 runs from the conserved cysteine through the conserved F or W. Fields, in order: D gene, J gene, clone size, V gene, CDR3 length, CDR3 DNA, CDR3 protein. A D gene is named only where the DNA matches it firmly. Clone size is stated in some rows and not others, as once, few, many or a class when expanded.

D: TRBD1; J: TRBJ1-4; size: -; V: TRBV5-7; length: 15; DNA: TGTGCCAGCAGCTTGAAAAAGGGGGCAAATGAAAAACTGTTTTTT; CDR3: CASSLKKGANEKLFF
D: TRBD2; J: TRBJ2-1; size: -; V: TRBV7-9; length: 19; DNA: TGTGCCAGCAGCTCCGCTGGGGGACGTAGCGGGAGGGTTTTTAATGAGCAGTTCTTC; CDR3: CASSSAGGRSGRVFNEQFF
D: TRBD2; J: TRBJ2-1; size: few; V: TRBV11-1; length: 16; DNA: TGTGCCAGCAGCTCAAGACTAGCCCTGTACTTCAATGAGCAGTTCTTC; CDR3: CASSSRLALYFNEQFF
D: -; J: TRBJ1-3; size: -; V: TRBV7-6; length: 12; DNA: TGTGCCAGCAGCTTACCGGGAAACACCATATATTTT; CDR3: CASSLPGNTIYF
D: -; J: TRBJ1-2; size: -; V: TRBV11-2; length: 12; DNA: TGTGCCAGCAGCTTAGTTCCCCAGGCCAACACCTTC; CDR3: CASSLVPQANTF
D: -; J: TRBJ1-2; size: -; V: TRBV5-1; length: 15; DNA: TGCGCCAGCAAATACTCACTTTCACAGAACTATGGCTACACCTTC; CDR3: CASKYSLSQNYGYTF
D: -; J: TRBJ2-6; size: -; V: TRBV19; length: 18; DNA: TGTGCCAGTAGTGGGGGGTTAGACGGAAACTCTGGGGCCAACGTCCTGACTTTC; CDR3: CASSGGLDGNSGANVLTF
D: -; J: TRBJ2-2; size: -; V: TRBV19; length: 14; DNA: TGTGCCACTTCGGACAGACCGAACACCGGGGAGCTGTTTTTT; CDR3: CATSDRPNTGELFF
D: -; J: TRBJ2-7; size: -; V: TRBV3-1/TRBV3-2; length: 15; DNA: TGTGCCAGCAGCCCCGGACAGGGAGGGGCCTACGAGCAGTACTTC; CDR3: CASSPGQGGAYEQYF
D: TRBD1; J: TRBJ2-5; size: -; V: TRBV5-1; length: 15; DNA: TGCGCCAGCAGCTTGGAGGACAGGTACCAAGAGACCCAGTACTTC; CDR3: CASSLEDRYQETQYF
D: TRBD1; J: TRBJ1-2; size: -; V: TRBV6-6; length: 13; DNA: TGTGCCAGCAGTTACAGGACAGGGCCCGGCTACACCTTC; CDR3: CASSYRTGPGYTF
D: TRBD1; J: TRBJ2-7; size: -; V: TRBV28; length: 13; DNA: TGTGCCAGCAGGCCGGGACAGGGTGGGGAGCAGTACTTC; CDR3: CASRPGQGGEQYF
D: TRBD2; J: TRBJ2-2; size: -; V: TRBV5-1; length: 15; DNA: TGCGCCAGCAAGACTAGCGGGAGGTACACCGGGGAGCTGTTTTTT; CDR3: CASKTSGRYTGELFF
D: -; J: TRBJ1-2; size: -; V: TRBV7-9; length: 13; DNA: TGTGCCAGCGGTTCCGGCGGGCGCTATGGCTACACCTTC; CDR3: CASGSGGRYGYTF
D: TRBD1; J: TRBJ1-2; size: -; V: TRBV18; length: 13; DNA: TGTGCCAGCTCAGCCGGGACAGCCTATGGCTACACCTTC; CDR3: CASSAGTAYGYTF
D: -; J: TRBJ1-1; size: -; V: TRBV29-1; length: 14; DNA: TGCAGCGTTGCCTTCAGGGGTGGGAACACTGAAGCTTTCTTT; CDR3: CSVAFRGGNTEAFF
D: -; J: TRBJ2-5; size: once; V: TRBV6-5; length: 13; DNA: TGTGCCAGCAGCTCCGCAGTGCAAGAGACCCAGTACTTC; CDR3: CASSSAVQETQYF
D: -; J: TRBJ2-7; size: -; V: TRBV10-3; length: 14; DNA: TGTGCCATCAGTGAGTCTACAGGGCCCTACGAGCAGTACTTC; CDR3: CAISESTGPYEQYF
D: -; J: TRBJ2-3; size: -; V: TRBV7-2; length: 15; DNA: TGTGCCAGCAGCTTAGCGGGGCAGTCCACAGATACGCAGTATTTT; CDR3: CASSLAGQSTDTQYF
D: TRBD1; J: TRBJ1-6; size: -; V: TRBV6-1; length: 15; DNA: TGTGCCAGCAGTGAATGGTGGCAGGGGGCCGAACCCCTCCACTTT; CDR3: CASSEWWQGAEPLHF
D: -; J: TRBJ1-1; size: -; V: TRBV3-1/TRBV3-2; length: 13; DNA: TGTGCCAGCAGCCAGGGAGGCCCCGGATTGGCTTTCTTT; CDR3: CASSQGGPGLAFF
D: -; J: TRBJ1-6; size: -; V: TRBV18; length: 15; DNA: TGTGCCAGCTCACCATCGGACAGCCAGAATTCACCCCTCCACTTT; CDR3: CASSPSDSQNSPLHF
D: -; J: TRBJ1-3; size: -; V: TRBV5-1; length: 16; DNA: TGCGCCAGCGCTTGGGGCAAACAGGCATCTGGAAACACCATATATTTT; CDR3: CASAWGKQASGNTIYF
D: -; J: TRBJ2-2; size: -; V: TRBV2; length: 15; DNA: TGTGCCAGCAAAAAGACAGGTGCGAACACCGGGGAGCTGTTTTTT; CDR3: CASKKTGANTGELFF
D: TRBD1; J: TRBJ2-3; size: -; V: TRBV7-9; length: 17; DNA: TGTGCCAGCAGTCTGCGTCCCGGGACAGGGCCCACAGATACGCAGTATTTT; CDR3: CASSLRPGTGPTDTQYF
D: TRBD1; J: TRBJ2-7; size: -; V: TRBV2; length: 13; DNA: TGTGCCAGCAGCGGACAGGGGGTCTACGAGCAGTACTTC; CDR3: CASSGQGVYEQYF
D: TRBD2; J: TRBJ2-1; size: -; V: TRBV28; length: 14; DNA: TGTGCCAGCAGTCGCCGACTAGCTCCTGATGAGCAGTTCTTC; CDR3: CASSRRLAPDEQFF